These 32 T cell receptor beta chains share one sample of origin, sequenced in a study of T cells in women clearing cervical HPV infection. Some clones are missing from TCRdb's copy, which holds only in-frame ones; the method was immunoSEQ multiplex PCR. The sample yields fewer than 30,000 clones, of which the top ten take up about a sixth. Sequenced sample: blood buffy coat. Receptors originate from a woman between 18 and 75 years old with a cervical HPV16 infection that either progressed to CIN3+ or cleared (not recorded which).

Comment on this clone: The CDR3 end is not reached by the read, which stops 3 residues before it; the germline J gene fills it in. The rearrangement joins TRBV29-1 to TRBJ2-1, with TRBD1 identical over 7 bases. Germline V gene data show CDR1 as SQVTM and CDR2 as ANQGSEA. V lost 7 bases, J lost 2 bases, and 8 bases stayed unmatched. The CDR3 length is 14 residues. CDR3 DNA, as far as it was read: TGCAGCGGCTGCATAGGGGGCACCTACAATGAG. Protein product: CSGCIGGTYNE. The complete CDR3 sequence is CSGCIGGTYNEQFF.

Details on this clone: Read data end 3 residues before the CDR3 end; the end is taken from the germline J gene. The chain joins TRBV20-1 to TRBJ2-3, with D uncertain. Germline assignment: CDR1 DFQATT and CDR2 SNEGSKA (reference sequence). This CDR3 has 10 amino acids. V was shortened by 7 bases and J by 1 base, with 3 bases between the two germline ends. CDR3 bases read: TGCAGTGGCGGCACAGATACG. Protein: CSGGTDT. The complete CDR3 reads CSGGTDTQYF.

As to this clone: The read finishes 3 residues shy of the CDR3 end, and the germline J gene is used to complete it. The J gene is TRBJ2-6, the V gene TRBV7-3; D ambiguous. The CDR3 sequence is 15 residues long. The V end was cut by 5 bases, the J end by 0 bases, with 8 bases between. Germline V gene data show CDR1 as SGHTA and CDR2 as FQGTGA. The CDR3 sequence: CASSPTASGANVLTF. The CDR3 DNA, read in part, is TGTGCCAGCAGCCCCACAGCCTCTGGGGCCAACGTC. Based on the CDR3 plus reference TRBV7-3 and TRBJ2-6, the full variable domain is GAGVSQTPSNKVTEKGKYVELRCDPISGHTALYWYRQSLGQGPEFLIYFQGTGAADDSGLPNDRFFAVRPEGSVSTLKIQRTERGDSAVYLCASSPTASGANVLTFGAGSRLTVL.

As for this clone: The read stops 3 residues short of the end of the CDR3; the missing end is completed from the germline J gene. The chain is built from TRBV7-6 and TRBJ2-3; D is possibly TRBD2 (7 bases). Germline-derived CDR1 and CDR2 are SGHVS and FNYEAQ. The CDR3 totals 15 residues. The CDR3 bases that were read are TGTGCCAGCAGCTGGGGGGGCAGGGCGGGGGAGACG. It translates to CASSWGGRAGET. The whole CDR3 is CASSWGGRAGETQYF.

The CDR3 bases that were read are TGTGCCAGCTCATACAGACAGGACAAAAACACTGAA. It translates to CASSYRQDKNTE. The full CDR3 reads CASSYRQDKNTEAFF. V usage is TRBV18 and J usage is TRBJ1-1; perhaps TRBD1 as D (6 bases). The sequence runs out 3 residues before the end of the CDR3; the remainder is reconstructed from the germline J gene. The CDR3 has 15 residues. The V end lost 5 bases, the J end lost 2 bases, and 15 bases lay between the germline ends. The germline CDR1 and CDR2 sequences are KGHSH and LQKENI.

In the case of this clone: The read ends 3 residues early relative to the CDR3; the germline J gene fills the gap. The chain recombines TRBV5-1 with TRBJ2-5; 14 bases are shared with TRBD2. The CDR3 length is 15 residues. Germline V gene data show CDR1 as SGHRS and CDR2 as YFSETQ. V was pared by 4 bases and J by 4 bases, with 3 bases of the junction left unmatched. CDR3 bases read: TGCGCCAGCAGCCCAGGACTAGCGGGAGGAGAGACC. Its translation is CASSPGLAGGET. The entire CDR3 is CASSPGLAGGETQYF.

The DNA read from the CDR3 is TGTGCCAGCAGCTTTGACAGCAATCAGCCG. Its protein product is CASSFDSNQP. The entire CDR3 protein reads CASSFDSNQPQYF. This sequence joins TRBV11-3 and TRBJ2-3, with TRBD1 as a possible D gene (5 bases). The CDR3 extends 3 residues past the end of the read, so its final part is completed from the germline J gene. The CDR3 consists of 13 residues. CDR1 SGHNT and CDR2 YENEEA come from the germline V gene. Complete variable domain (other parts from reference TRBV11-3 and TRBJ2-3): EAGVVQSPRYKIIEKKQPVAFWCNPISGHNTLYWYLQNLGQGPELLIRYENEEAVDDSQLPKDRFSAERLKGVDSTLKIQPAELGDSAVYLCASSFDSNQPQYFGPGTRLTVL.

The CDR3: CSARDYRGNQETQYF. The sequenced CDR3 bases are TGCAGTGCTAGAGATTACCGGGGGAATCAAGAGACC. V gene TRBV20-1 combines with J gene TRBJ2-5; D is possibly TRBD2 (6 bases). The CDR3 goes on 3 residues after the read ends, and that part is filled in from the germline J gene. The CDR3 loop spans 15 amino acids. V was shortened by 0 bases and J by 2 bases, with 13 bases between the two germline ends. CDR1 and CDR2 from the germline V gene are DFQATT and SNEGSKA (reference sequence).

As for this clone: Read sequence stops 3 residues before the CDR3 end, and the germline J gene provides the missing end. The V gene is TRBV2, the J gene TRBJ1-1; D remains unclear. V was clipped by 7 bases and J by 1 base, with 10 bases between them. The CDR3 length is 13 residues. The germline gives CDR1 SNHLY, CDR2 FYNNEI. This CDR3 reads CASMALGNTEAFF. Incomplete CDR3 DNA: TGTGCCAGCATGGCCCTAGGGAACACTGAA. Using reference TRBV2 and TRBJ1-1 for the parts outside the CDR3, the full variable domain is EPEVTQTPSHQVTQMGQEVILRCVPISNHLYFYWYRQILGQKVEFLVSFYNNEISEKSEIFDDQFSVERPDGSNFTLKIRSTKLEDSAMYFCASMALGNTEAFFGQGTRLTVV.

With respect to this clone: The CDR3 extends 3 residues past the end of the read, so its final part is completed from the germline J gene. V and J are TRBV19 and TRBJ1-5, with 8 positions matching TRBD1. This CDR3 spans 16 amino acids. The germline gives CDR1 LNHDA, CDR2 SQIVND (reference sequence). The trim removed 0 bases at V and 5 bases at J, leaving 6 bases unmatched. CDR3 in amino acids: CASSIDRQGRDQPQHF. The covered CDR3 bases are TGTGCCAGTAGTATAGATCGACAGGGGCGGGATCAGCCC.

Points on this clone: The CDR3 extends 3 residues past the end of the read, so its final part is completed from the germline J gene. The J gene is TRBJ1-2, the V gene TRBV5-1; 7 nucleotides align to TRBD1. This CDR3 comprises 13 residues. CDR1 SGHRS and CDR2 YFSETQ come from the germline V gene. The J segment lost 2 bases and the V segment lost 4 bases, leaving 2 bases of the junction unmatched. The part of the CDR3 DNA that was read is TGCGCCAGCAGCCCGGGACAGAACTATGGC. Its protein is CASSPGQNYG. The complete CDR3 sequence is CASSPGQNYGYTF.

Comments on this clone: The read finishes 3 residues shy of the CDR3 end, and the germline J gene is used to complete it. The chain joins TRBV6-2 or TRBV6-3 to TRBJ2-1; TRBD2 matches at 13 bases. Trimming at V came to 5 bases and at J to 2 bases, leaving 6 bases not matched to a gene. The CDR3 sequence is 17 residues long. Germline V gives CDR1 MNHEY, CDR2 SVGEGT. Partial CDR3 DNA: TGTGCCAGCAGTCAAAGACTAGCGGGGGGCACCTACAATGAG. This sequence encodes CASSQRLAGGTYNE. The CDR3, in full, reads CASSQRLAGGTYNEQFF.

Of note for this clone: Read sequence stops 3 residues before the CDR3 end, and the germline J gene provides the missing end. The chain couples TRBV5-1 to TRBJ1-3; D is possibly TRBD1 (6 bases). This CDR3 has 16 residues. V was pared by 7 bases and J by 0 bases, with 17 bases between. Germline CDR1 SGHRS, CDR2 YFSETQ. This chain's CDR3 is CASRIRDTASGNTIYF. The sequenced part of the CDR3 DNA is TGCGCCAGCCGCATCCGGGACACAGCCTCTGGAAACACC.

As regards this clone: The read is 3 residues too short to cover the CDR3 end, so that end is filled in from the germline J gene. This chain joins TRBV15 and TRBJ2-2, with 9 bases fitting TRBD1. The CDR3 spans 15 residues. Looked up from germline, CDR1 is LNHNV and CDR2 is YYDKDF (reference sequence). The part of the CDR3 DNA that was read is TGTGCCACCAGCACTCAGACAGGGGGTAATTCACCG. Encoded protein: CATSTQTGGNSP. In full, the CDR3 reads CATSTQTGGNSPLFF.

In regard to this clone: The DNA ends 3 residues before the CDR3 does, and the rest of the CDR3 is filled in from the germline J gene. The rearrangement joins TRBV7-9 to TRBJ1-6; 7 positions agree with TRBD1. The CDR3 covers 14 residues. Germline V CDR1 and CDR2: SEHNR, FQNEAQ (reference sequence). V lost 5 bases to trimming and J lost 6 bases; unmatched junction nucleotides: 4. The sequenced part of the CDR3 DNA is TGTGCCAGCAGCCAGGGACAGACTAATTCACCC. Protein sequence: CASSQGQTNSP. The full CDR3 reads CASSQGQTNSPLHF.

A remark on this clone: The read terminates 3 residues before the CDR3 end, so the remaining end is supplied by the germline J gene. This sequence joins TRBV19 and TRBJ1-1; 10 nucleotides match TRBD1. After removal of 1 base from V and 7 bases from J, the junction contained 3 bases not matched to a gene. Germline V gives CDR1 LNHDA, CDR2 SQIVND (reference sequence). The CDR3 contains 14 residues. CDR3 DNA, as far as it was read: TGTGCCAGTAGTATAGGGGACAGGGGTTTTGAA. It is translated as CASSIGDRGFE. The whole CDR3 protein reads CASSIGDRGFEAFF.

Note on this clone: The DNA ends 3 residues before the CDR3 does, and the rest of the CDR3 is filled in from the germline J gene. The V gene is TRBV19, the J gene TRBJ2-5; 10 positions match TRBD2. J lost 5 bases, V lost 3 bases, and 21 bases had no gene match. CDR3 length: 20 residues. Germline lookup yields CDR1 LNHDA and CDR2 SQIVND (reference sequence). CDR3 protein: CASSISFSIQLAGSMETQYF. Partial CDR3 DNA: TGTGCCAGTAGTATCTCCTTCTCCATCCAACTAGCGGGGAGCATGGAGACC. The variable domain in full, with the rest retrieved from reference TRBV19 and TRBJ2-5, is DGGITQSPKYLFRKEGQNVTLSCEQNLNHDAMYWYRQDPGQGLRLIYYSQIVNDFQKGDIAEGYSVSREKKESFPLTVTSAQKNPTAFYLCASSISFSIQLAGSMETQYFGPGTRLLVL.

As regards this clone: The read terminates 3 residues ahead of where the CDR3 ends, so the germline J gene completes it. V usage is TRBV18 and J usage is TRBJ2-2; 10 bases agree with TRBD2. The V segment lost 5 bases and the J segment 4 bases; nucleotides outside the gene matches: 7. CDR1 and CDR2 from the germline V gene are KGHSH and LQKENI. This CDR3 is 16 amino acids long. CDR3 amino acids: CASSAPGLATTGELFF. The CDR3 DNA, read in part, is TGTGCCAGCTCAGCCCCGGGACTAGCGACCACCGGGGAG.

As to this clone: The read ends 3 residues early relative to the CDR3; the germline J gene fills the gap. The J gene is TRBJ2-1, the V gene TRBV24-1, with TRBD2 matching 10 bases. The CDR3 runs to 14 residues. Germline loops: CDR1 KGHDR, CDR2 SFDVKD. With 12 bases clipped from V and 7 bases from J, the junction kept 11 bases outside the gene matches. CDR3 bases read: TGTGCCGCGATGTCAGCGGGAGGGCTGAATGAG. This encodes CAAMSAGGLNE. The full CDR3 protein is CAAMSAGGLNEQFF.

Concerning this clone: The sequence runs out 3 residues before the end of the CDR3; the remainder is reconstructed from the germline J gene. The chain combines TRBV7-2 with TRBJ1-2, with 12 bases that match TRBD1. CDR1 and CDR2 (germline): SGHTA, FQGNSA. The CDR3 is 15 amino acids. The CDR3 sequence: CASSSQGQGADDYTF. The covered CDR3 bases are TGTGCCAGCAGCTCCCAGGGACAGGGGGCCGACGAC.

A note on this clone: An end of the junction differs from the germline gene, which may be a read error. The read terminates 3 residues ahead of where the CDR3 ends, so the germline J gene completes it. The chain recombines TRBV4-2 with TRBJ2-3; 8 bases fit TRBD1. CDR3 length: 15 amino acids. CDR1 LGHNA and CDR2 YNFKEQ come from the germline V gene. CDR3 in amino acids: CASSQEGQGGDTQYF. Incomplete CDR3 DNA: TGCGCCAGCAGCCAAGAAGGACAGGGTGGGGATACG.

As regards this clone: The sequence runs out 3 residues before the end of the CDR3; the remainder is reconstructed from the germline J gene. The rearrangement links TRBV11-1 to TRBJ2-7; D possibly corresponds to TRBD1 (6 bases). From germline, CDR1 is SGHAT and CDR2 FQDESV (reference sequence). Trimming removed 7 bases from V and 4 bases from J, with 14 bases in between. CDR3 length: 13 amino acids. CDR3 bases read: TGTGCCAGCACCCTAGGACAGCCTTACGAG. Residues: CASTLGQPYE. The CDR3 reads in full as CASTLGQPYEQYF.

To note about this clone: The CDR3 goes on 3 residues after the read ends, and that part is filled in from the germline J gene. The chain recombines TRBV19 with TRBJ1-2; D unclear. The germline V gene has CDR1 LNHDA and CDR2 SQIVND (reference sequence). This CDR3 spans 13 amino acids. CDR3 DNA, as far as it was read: TGTGCCAGTAGTATGATCTCCTCCTACGAC. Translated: CASSMISSYD. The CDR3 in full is CASSMISSYDYTF. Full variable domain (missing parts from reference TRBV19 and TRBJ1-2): DGGITQSPKYLFRKEGQNVTLSCEQNLNHDAMYWYRQDPGQGLRLIYYSQIVNDFQKGDIAEGYSVSREKKESFPLTVTSAQKNPTAFYLCASSMISSYDYTFGSGTRLTVV.

The sequenced part of the CDR3 DNA is TGCGCCAGCAGCCAAGATCCATGGCGGATCAACACCGGGGAG. Translating it yields CASSQDPWRINTGE. The whole CDR3 is CASSQDPWRINTGELFF. This chain connects TRBV4-1 to TRBJ2-2; D gene ambiguous. The CDR3 extends 3 residues past the end of the read, so its final part is completed from the germline J gene. Trimming stripped 0 bases from V and 2 bases from J, with 13 bases between. Germline CDR1 reads MGHRA; CDR2 reads YSYEKL. This CDR3 is built from 17 residues.

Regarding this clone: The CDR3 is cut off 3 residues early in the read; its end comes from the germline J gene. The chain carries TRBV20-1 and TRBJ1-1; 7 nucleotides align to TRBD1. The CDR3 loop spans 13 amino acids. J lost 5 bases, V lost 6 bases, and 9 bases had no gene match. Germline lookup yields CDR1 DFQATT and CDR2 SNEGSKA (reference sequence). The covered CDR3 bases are TGCAGTGCGCTAGGACAGGTGGGAACTGAA. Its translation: CSALGQVGTE. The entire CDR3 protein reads CSALGQVGTEAFF.

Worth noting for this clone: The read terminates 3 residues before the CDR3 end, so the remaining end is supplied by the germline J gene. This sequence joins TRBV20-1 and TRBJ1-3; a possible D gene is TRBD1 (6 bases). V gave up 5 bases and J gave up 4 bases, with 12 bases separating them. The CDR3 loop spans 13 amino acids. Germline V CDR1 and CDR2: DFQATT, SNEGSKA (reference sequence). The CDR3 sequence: CSAYDRLGNTIYF. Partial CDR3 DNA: TGCAGTGCTTATGACAGGCTGGGAAACACC.

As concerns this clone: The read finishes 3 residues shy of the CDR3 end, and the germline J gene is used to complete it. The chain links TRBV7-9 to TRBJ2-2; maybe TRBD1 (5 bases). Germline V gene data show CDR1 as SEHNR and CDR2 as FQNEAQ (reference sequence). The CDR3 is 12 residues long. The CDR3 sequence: CAGRQQNEKLFF. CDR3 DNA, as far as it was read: TGTGCCGGTCGACAGCAGAATGAAAAG.

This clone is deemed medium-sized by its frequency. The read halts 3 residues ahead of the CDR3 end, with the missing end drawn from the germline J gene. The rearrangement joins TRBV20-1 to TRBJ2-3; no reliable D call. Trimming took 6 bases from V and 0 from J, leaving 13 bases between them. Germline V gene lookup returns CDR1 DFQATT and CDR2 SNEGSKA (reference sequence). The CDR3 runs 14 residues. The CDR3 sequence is CSAPSQTSTDTQYF. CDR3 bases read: TGCAGTGCCCCATCTCAAACTAGCACAGATACG.

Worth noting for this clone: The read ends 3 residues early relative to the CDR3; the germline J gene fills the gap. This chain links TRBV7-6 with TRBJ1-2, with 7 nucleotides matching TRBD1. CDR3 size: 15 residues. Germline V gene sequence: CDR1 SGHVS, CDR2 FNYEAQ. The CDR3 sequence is CASSLGGQGVYDYTF. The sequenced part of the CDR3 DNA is TGTGCCAGCAGCTTAGGTGGGCAGGGGGTGTACGAC.

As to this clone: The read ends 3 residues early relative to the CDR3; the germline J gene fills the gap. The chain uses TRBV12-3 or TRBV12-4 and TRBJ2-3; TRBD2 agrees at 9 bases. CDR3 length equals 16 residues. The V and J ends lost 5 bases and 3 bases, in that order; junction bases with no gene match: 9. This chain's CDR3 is CASSLRGGGATDTQYF. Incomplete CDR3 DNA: TGTGCCAGCAGTCTCCGGGGCGGGGGGGCGACAGATACG.

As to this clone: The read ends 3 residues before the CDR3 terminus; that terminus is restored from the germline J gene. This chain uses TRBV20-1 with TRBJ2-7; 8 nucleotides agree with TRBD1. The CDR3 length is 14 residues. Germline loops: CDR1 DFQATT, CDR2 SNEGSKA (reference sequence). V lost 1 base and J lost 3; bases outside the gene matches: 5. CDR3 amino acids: CSARGQGAFYEQYF. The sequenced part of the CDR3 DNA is TGCAGTGCTAGAGGGCAGGGGGCGTTCTACGAG.

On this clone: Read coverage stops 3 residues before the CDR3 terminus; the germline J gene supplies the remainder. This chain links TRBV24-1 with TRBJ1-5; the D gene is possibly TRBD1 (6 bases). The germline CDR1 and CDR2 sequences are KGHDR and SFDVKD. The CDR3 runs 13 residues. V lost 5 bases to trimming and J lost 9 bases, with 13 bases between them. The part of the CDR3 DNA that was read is TGTGCCACCAGTGTAGAACGAGGGGGGCCC. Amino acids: CATSVERGGP. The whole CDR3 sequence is CATSVERGGPQHF.